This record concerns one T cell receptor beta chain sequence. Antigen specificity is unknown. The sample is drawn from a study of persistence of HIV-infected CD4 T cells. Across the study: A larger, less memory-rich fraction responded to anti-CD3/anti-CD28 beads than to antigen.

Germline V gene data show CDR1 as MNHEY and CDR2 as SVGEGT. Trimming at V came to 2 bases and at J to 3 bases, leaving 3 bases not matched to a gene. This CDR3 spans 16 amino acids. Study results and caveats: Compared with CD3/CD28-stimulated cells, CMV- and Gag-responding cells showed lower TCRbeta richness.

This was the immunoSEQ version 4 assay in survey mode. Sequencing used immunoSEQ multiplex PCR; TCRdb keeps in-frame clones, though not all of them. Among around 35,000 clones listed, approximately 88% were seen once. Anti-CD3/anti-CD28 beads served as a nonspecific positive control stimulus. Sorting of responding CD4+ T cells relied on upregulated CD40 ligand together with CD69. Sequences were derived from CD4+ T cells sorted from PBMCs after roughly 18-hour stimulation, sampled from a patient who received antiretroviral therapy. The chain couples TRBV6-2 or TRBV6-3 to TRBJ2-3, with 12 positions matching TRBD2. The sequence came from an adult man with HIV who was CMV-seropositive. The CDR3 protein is CASSYGLAGGTDTQYF. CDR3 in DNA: TGTGCCAGCAGTTACGGGCTAGCGGGGGGGACAGATACGCAGTATTTT.